Listed below are T cell receptor beta chains from one sample, sequenced in a study of cytomegalovirus exposure and HLA in healthy donors. Assay: immunoSEQ multiplex PCR; the TCRdb copy retains only in-frame clones and omits some. The profile covers around 130,000 clones, with around 79% appearing a single time and roughly 2% taken by the ten largest. Sequenced input: PBMCs. These receptor sequences come from a middle-aged woman in good health and CMV-seropositive. Each CDR3 is given with its conserved first and last residue. The D gene is left open where the match is weak. Some rows mark clone size as missing; the rest say once, few, many or name a class of expanded clone.

v_gene	d_gene	j_gene	abundance	CDR3aa	CDR3nt
TRBV7-9	.	TRBJ1-1	.	CASSLGRNTEAFF	TGTGCCAGCAGCCTAGGGAGGAACACTGAAGCTTTCTTT
TRBV5-4	.	TRBJ2-5	.	CASSLDMETQYF	TGTGCCAGCAGCTTGGATATGGAGACCCAGTACTTC
TRBV7-2	TRBD1	TRBJ1-2	.	CASSSTGGADYGYTF	TGTGCCAGCAGCTCCACAGGGGGCGCAGACTATGGCTACACCTTC
TRBV7-2	TRBD1	TRBJ2-1	.	CASSSPAGTGGPGNNEQFF	TGTGCCAGCAGCTCCCCTGCGGGGACAGGGGGCCCGGGGAACAATGAGCAGTTCTTC
TRBV5-6	TRBD2	TRBJ2-7	.	CASSPTIGLAGSYEQYF	TGTGCCAGCAGTCCAACAATCGGACTAGCGGGGTCCTACGAGCAGTACTTC
TRBV7-9	TRBD1	TRBJ2-5	.	CASSLGDRGSQETQYF	TGTGCCAGCAGCTTAGGAGACAGGGGAAGCCAAGAGACCCAGTACTTC
TRBV25-1	.	TRBJ1-4	.	CASSDPATNEKLFF	TGTGCCAGCAGTGACCCAGCAACTAATGAAAAACTGTTTTTT
TRBV6-6	TRBD1	TRBJ2-2	few	CASSTRQGYTGELFF	TGTGCCAGCAGCACTAGACAGGGGTACACCGGGGAGCTGTTTTTT
TRBV7-2	TRBD2	TRBJ2-2	few	CASSLAGWGGTGELFF	TGTGCCAGCAGCTTAGCTGGGTGGGGGGGGACCGGGGAGCTGTTTTTT
TRBV7-2	.	TRBJ2-7	.	CASRKGGGVDEQYF	TGTGCCAGCAGGAAGGGGGGGGGCGTCGACGAGCAGTACTTC
TRBV11-2	.	TRBJ2-2	once	CASSLGGWDNNTGELFF	TGTGCCAGCAGCTTAGGGGGATGGGACAATAACACCGGGGAGCTGTTTTTT
TRBV29-1	.	TRBJ2-7	.	CSVVGGAYLSYEQYF	TGCAGCGTTGTCGGCGGGGCCTATCTGTCCTACGAGCAGTACTTC
TRBV18	.	TRBJ1-1	once	CASSPNQGPYAEAFF	TGTGCCAGCTCGCCAAACCAGGGGCCTTACGCTGAAGCTTTCTTT
TRBV7-8	.	TRBJ2-3	.	CASRTLSTDTQYF	TGTGCCAGCAGGACACTCAGCACAGATACGCAGTATTTT
TRBV5-1	.	TRBJ2-1	.	CASSLGTGGYNEQFF	TGCGCCAGCAGCTTGGGGACAGGAGGGTACAATGAGCAGTTCTTC
TRBV2	TRBD1	TRBJ2-3	few	CASRGDRGGTDTQYF	TGTGCCAGCAGGGGGGACAGGGGCGGCACAGATACGCAGTATTTT
TRBV30	TRBD1	TRBJ2-5	once	CAWSVRDRGQETQYF	TGTGCCTGGAGTGTGAGAGACAGGGGGCAAGAGACCCAGTACTTC
TRBV4-2	TRBD2	TRBJ2-2	.	CASSQGLAGDTGELFF	TGTGCCAGCAGCCAAGGGCTAGCGGGGGACACCGGGGAGCTGTTTTTT
TRBV2	TRBD2	TRBJ2-3	.	CASRGNSGGTDTQYF	TGTGCCAGCAGGGGGAATAGCGGGGGCACAGATACGCAGTATTTT
TRBV19	TRBD2	TRBJ2-1	once	CASSISVLAGAVEGEQFF	TGTGCCAGTAGTATTAGCGTACTAGCGGGGGCAGTTGAGGGAGAGCAGTTCTTC
TRBV28	.	TRBJ2-1	.	CASRVPGSYNEQFF	TGTGCCAGCAGGGTCCCGGGGTCCTACAATGAGCAGTTCTTC
TRBV27	.	TRBJ2-1	.	CASSLSADWHNEQFF	TGTGCCAGCAGTTTGTCGGCTGACTGGCACAATGAGCAGTTCTTC